A selection of T cell receptor beta chains follows, all from one sample in a study of STAT5B mutations in CD4+ large granular lymphocyte leukemia. Some clones are missing from TCRdb's copy, which holds only in-frame ones; the method was immunoSEQ multiplex PCR. Among roughly 34,000 clones, around 80% were seen once, and the ten largest hold roughly 7.7%. Sequenced sample: CD4+ T cells from blood buffy coats. The origin of the receptors is a human donor in good health. Both conserved end residues are part of each CDR3. A D gene is named only where the DNA matches it firmly. The size of a clone is reported for some rows only, either as once, few or many, or as a class for expanded clones.

clone_size d_call j_call v_call cdr3_aa cdr3_nt
. . TRBJ2-2 TRBV1 CTSSQESRLAIPGELFF TGCACCAGCAGCCAAGAGAGTCGCCTAGCGATCCCCGGGGAGCTGTTTTTT
few TRBD1 TRBJ1-5 TRBV18 CASSPGQGSQPQHF TGTGCCAGCTCACCAGGACAGGGAAGTCAGCCCCAGCATTTT
. TRBD2 TRBJ2-7 TRBV11-2 CASQLAGGPYEQYF TGTGCCAGCCAGCTAGCGGGAGGGCCCTACGAGCAGTACTTC
. . TRBJ2-3 TRBV7-2 CASSFRASTDTQYF TGTGCCAGCAGCTTTCGGGCTTCCACAGATACGCAGTATTTT
. . TRBJ2-2 TRBV7-3 CASSPRGAANTGELFF TGTGCCAGCAGCCCGAGGGGGGCAGCGAACACCGGGGAGCTGTTTTTT
. TRBD2 TRBJ2-1 TRBV18 CASSPGNSGSPNEQFF TGTGCCAGCTCACCAGGAAATAGCGGGAGTCCTAATGAGCAGTTCTTC
. TRBD2 TRBJ2-7 TRBV6-1 CASSEKLHTGTTSHEQYF TGTGCCAGCAGTGAGAAATTACATACCGGGACTACGTCTCACGAGCAGTACTTC
. . TRBJ2-7 TRBV27 CAIILCREYYEQYF TGTGCCATAATACTCTGTAGGGAGTACTACGAGCAGTACTTC
. TRBD1 TRBJ2-5 TRBV7-2 CASSPTGTVGLTRETQYF TGTGCCAGCAGCCCAACCGGGACAGTCGGGTTAACGAGGGAGACCCAGTACTTC
. . TRBJ2-2 TRBV18 CASSQEALTGELFF TGTGCCAGCTCACAAGAGGCACTCACCGGGGAGCTGTTTTTT
. . TRBJ1-1 TRBV19 CASRGAWLNTEAFF TGTGCCAGTAGGGGGGCTTGGCTGAACACTGAAGCTTTCTTT
. TRBD1 TRBJ2-5 TRBV7-7 CASSYGTGPQETQYF TGTGCTAGCAGCTACGGGACAGGACCTCAAGAGACCCAGTACTTC
few TRBD2 TRBJ2-2 TRBV18 CASSVLTSGSGTGELFF TGTGCCAGCTCAGTTCTGACTAGCGGGAGTGGCACCGGGGAGCTGTTTTTT
. TRBD1 TRBJ1-1 TRBV10-3 CAISELGQENTEAFF TGTGCCATCAGTGAGTTGGGACAGGAGAACACTGAAGCTTTCTTT
. . TRBJ1-3 TRBV7-8 CASSLPGNTIYF TGTGCCAGCAGCTTACCGGGAAACACCATATATTTT
few TRBD2 TRBJ2-7 TRBV5-4 CASSLGIAGGYEQYF TGTGCCAGCAGCTTGGGAATAGCGGGAGGATACGAGCAGTACTTC
. . TRBJ2-3 TRBV7-2 CASSLLRDTQYF TGTGCCAGCAGCTTACTGAGAGATACGCAGTATTTT
. TRBD1 TRBJ1-2 TRBV11-2 CASSFSTGVYGYTF TGTGCCAGCAGCTTTAGCACAGGGGTCTATGGCTACACCTTC
. . TRBJ2-5 TRBV5-1 CASSFIVGGETQYF TGCGCCAGCAGCTTTATAGTGGGCGGAGAGACCCAGTACTTC
. . TRBJ1-3 TRBV29-1 CSVVLQTTYGNTIYF TGCAGCGTTGTATTACAGACGACGTACGGAAACACCATATATTTT
. . TRBJ1-1 TRBV11-3 CASSLVEGFGPEAFF TGTGCCAGCAGCTTAGTCGAGGGTTTTGGCCCTGAAGCTTTCTTT
few . TRBJ2-7 TRBV21-1 CASSSRGGRYEQYF TGTGCCAGCAGCTCTCGTGGAGGACGCTACGAGCAGTACTTC
. . TRBJ2-7 TRBV7-9 CASSPAQPYEQYF TGTGCCAGCAGCCCCGCCCAGCCCTACGAGCAGTACTTC
. . TRBJ1-5 TRBV21-1 CASRRPQGGGYSNQPQHF TGTGCCAGCAGACGCCCCCAGGGGGGTGGTTATAGCAATCAGCCCCAGCATTTT
. TRBD2 TRBJ2-1 TRBV9 CASSVVGLAAIGEQFF TGTGCCAGCAGCGTAGTTGGACTAGCGGCCATCGGTGAGCAGTTCTTC
. . TRBJ1-4 TRBV19 CASSIGRANEKLFF TGTGCCAGTAGTATAGGGCGGGCTAATGAAAAACTGTTTTTT
. TRBD1 TRBJ1-4 TRBV19 CASSPGTGVEKLFF TGTGCCAGTAGCCCCGGGACAGGGGTTGAAAAACTGTTTTTT
. . TRBJ1-4 TRBV5-4 CASSLAPATNEKLFF TGTGCCAGCAGCTTGGCTCCAGCAACTAATGAAAAACTGTTTTTT
. TRBD1 TRBJ2-7 TRBV10-3 CAISDSGTGTEQYF TGTGCCATCAGTGACTCCGGGACAGGGACCGAGCAGTACTTC
. . TRBJ1-3 TRBV7-9 CASSSQITVFRNTIYF TGTGCCAGCAGCTCCCAAATAACAGTCTTTCGAAACACCATATATTTT
. . TRBJ2-5 TRBV7-9 CASSRGEETQYF TGTGCCAGCAGCCGAGGGGAAGAGACCCAGTACTTC
. . TRBJ2-3 TRBV6-1 CAISTTDTQYF TGTGCCATCTCCACCACAGATACGCAGTATTTT
few . TRBJ1-2 TRBV7-2 CASSLNRVNPSPTF TGTGCCAGCAGCTTAAACAGGGTAAACCCCTCCCCCACCTTC
. TRBD2 TRBJ2-1 TRBV19 CASRLGAGASYNEQFF TGTGCCAGTAGACTTGGAGCGGGAGCGTCCTACAATGAGCAGTTCTTC
. . TRBJ2-3 TRBV14 CASSQHLDTQYF TGTGCCAGCAGCCAACACTTAGATACGCAGTATTTT
. . TRBJ2-7 TRBV19 CASSIGGGREQYF TGTGCCAGTAGTATAGGTGGGGGGCGCGAGCAGTACTTC
. . TRBJ2-1 TRBV5-5 CASSIGGGSYNEQFF TGTGCCAGCAGCATCGGCGGTGGGTCCTACAATGAGCAGTTCTTC
once TRBD2 TRBJ2-3 TRBV18 CASSRLLAEVADTQYF TGTGCCAGCTCACGCCTTCTAGCGGAGGTCGCAGATACGCAGTATTTT
. . TRBJ2-6 TRBV6-1 CASSEGREPGANVLTF TGTGCCAGCAGTGAAGGGAGGGAACCTGGGGCCAACGTCCTGACTTTC
. . TRBJ2-1 TRBV9 CASSGWTRLLHNEQFF TGTGCCAGCAGCGGATGGACCCGTTTATTACACAATGAGCAGTTCTTC
. TRBD2 TRBJ2-7 TRBV4-3 CASSQEGLAGGRGYEQYF TGCGCCAGCAGCCAAGAGGGGCTAGCGGGGGGGCGAGGGTACGAGCAGTACTTC
. TRBD1 TRBJ2-3 TRBV7-6 CASSLRQGDGDTQYF TGTGCCAGCAGCTTAAGGCAGGGGGACGGGGATACGCAGTATTTT
. . TRBJ2-5 TRBV10-3 CAISESGETQYF TGTGCCATCAGTGAGTCTGGGGAGACCCAGTACTTC
. . TRBJ2-3 TRBV11-2 CASSFGFSTDTQYF TGTGCCAGCAGCTTTGGGTTTAGCACAGATACGCAGTATTTT
. . TRBJ2-5 TRBV5-6 CASSLVPREAQYF TGTGCCAGCAGCCTGGTGCCCCGCGAGGCCCAGTACTTC
. TRBD1 TRBJ1-5 TRBV6-6 CASSSGTGGERSQHF TGTGCCAGCAGCTCCGGGACAGGGGGCGAGCGGTCCCAGCATTTT
. . TRBJ2-2 TRBV7-7 CASAGHGELFF TGTGCTAGTGCGGGCCACGGGGAGCTGTTTTTT
. TRBD1 TRBJ2-6 TRBV29-1 CSVRDRGLGGANVLTF TGCAGCGTTAGGGACAGGGGGCTCGGTGGGGCCAACGTCCTGACTTTC
. TRBD1 TRBJ2-3 TRBV5-4 CASSSGDSSGYTQYF TGTGCCAGCAGCTCCGGGGACAGTTCGGGTTATACGCAGTATTTT
. . TRBJ1-5 TRBV2 CASSRGGRQPQHF TGTGCCAGCAGCCGAGGAGGAAGACAGCCCCAGCATTTT
. . TRBJ1-2 TRBV19 CASTPSGGENYGYTF TGTGCCAGTACCCCCTCGGGGGGCGAGAACTATGGCTACACCTTC